This TCR beta chain emerged from a study of blood T cell repertoires in COVID-19. Overall study: Among Cohort 3 donors, those recovered had two negative PCRs, clearance, or symptom resolution. Spain, Italy and the United States supplied samples that represented acute and convalescent COVID-19. T cells, B-cell-depleted T cells, or PBMCs supplied cDNA or gDNA.

In the source study's methods: For nucleated cells, counts were estimated from reference gene primer amplification. Generated by immunoSEQ multiplex PCR, the TCRdb table keeps only in-frame clones and is missing some. For V, J and clone size, that table is used; D and trimming come from the DNA. The sample contains 200,000 to 250,000 clones, roughly nine tenths of which appear only once. This CDR3 contains 15 residues. V was clipped by 4 bases and J by 2 bases; unmatched bases: 5. The germline V gene encodes CDR1 SGHNT and CDR2 YYREEE (reference sequence). The V and J genes are TRBV5-4 and TRBJ2-3, with 9 positions matching TRBD1. The sequence was collected from a woman in her 50s in a cohort exposed to, infected with or recovered from COVID-19 (not recorded which). The sequencing input was PBMCs or T cells enriched from blood (not recorded which). The CDR3 here is CASSVGQGLTDTQYF. The CDR3 region has the DNA TGTGCCAGCAGCGTGGGACAGGGCCTCACAGATACGCAGTATTTT.